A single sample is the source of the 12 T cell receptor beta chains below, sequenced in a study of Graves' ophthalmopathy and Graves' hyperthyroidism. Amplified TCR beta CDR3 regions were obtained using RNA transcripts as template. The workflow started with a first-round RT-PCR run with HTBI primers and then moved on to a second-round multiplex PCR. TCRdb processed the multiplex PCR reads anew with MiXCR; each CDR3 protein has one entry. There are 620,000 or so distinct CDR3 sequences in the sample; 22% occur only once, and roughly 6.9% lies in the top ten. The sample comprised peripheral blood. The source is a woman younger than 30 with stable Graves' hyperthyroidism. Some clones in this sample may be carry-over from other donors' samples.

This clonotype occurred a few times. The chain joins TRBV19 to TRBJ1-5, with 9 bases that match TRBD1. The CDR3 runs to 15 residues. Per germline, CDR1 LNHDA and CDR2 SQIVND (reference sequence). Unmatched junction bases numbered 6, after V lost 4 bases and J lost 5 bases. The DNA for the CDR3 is TGTGCCAGTAGTACCGGACAGGGGAAGTATCAGCCCCAGCATTTT. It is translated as CASSTGQGKYQPQHF.

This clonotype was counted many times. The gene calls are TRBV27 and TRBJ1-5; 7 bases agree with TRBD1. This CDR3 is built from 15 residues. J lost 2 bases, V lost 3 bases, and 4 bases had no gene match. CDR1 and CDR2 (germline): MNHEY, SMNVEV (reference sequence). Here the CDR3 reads CASSLTGIRNQPQHF. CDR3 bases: TGTGCCAGCAGTTTGACAGGGATTCGCAATCAGCCCCAGCATTTT.

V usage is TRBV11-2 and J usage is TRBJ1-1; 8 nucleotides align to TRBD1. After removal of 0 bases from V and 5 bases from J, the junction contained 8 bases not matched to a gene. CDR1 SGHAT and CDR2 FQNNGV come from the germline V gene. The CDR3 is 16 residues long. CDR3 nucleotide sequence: TGTGCCAGCAGCTTAGACTGGACAGGGCGAGGGACTGAAGCTTTCTTT. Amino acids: CASSLDWTGRGTEAFF.

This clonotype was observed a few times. The CDR3, as DNA: TGTGCCAGCCGGACAGGGGGCGGCTACACCTTC. Residues: CASRTGGGYTF. The rearrangement joins TRBV19 to TRBJ1-2; 11 bases agree with TRBD1. The CDR3 contains 11 residues. Trimming cost V 9 bases and J 8 bases; bases outside gene matches: 2. Germline assignment: CDR1 LNHDA and CDR2 SQIVND (reference sequence).

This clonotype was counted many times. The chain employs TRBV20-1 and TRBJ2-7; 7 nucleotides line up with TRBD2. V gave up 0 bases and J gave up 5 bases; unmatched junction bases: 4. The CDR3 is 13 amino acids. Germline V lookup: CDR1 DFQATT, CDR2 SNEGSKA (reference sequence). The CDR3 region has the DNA TGCAGTGCTAGAGATGCGGGAGAGGACGAGCAGTACTTC. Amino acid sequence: CSARDAGEDEQYF.

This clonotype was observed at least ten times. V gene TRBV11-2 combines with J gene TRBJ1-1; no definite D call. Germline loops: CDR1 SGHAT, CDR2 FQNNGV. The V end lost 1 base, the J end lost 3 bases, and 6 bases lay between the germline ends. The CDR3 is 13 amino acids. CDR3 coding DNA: TGTGCCAGCAGCTTAGCGTTGGACACTGAAGCTTTCTTT. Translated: CASSLALDTEAFF.

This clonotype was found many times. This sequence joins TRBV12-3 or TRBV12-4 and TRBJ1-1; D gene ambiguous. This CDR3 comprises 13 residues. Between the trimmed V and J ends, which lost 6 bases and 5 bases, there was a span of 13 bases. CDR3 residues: CASRLLGRTEAFF. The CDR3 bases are TGTGCCAGCAGGCTATTAGGGAGGACTGAAGCTTTCTTT.

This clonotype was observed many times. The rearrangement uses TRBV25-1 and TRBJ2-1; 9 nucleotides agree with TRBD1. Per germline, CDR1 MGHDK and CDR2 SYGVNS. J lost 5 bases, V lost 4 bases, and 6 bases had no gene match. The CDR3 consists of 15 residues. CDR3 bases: TGTGCCAGCAGTGCTTTCGGGACAGGGAACAATGAGCAGTTCTTC. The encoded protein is CASSAFGTGNNEQFF.

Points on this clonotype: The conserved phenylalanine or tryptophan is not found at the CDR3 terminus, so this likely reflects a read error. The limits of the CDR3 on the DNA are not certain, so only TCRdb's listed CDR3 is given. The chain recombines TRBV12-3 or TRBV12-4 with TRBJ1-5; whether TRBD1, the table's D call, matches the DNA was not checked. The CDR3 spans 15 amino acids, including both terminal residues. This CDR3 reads CASSPLTGPNQPQQL.

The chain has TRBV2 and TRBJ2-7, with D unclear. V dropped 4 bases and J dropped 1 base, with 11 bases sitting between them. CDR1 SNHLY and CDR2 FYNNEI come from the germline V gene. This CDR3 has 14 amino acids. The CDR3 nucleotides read TGTGCCAGCAGTGGAGAAGGAAGATCCTACGAGCAGTACTTC. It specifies CASSGEGRSYEQYF.

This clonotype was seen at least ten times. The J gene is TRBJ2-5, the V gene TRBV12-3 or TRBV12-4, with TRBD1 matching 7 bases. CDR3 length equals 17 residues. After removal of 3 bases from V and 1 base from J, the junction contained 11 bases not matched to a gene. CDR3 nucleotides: TGTGCCAGCAGTTTCGTCCGGGACAGCAAATTCCAAGAGACCCAGTACTTC. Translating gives CASSFVRDSKFQETQYF.

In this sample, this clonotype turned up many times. CDR3 coding DNA: TGTGCCAGCAGCCCCGGGTTGGCGGACATTCAGTACTTC. As protein: CASSPGLADIQYF. The rearrangement joins TRBV28 to TRBJ2-4; D is uncertain. Trimming left V 6 bases short and J 8 bases short, with 14 bases between. The CDR3 is 13 residues long. Germline-derived CDR1 and CDR2 are MDHEN and SYDVKM.